The rows below give T cell receptor beta chains drawn from one sample of a study of human T cells and chemical hapten exposure. MiXCR was run by TCRdb on the RACE reads, yielding one entry per CDR3 protein. The repertoire holds about 120,000 distinct CDR3 sequences, roughly 10% seen once, with 2.4% in the top ten. The sample consisted of whole blood, taken in connection with sensitization to the hapten diphenylcyclopropenone (DPC). The receptors here all came from a woman aged 50 to 65 with alopecia areata. Some clones in this sample may be carry-over from other donors' samples. CDR3s include the opening cysteine and the closing phenylalanine or tryptophan. A D gene is named only where the DNA matches it firmly. Clone sizes are given selectively: once, few, many, or a class where the clone is expanded.

CDR3nt: TGTGCCAGCAGTTTCCTAGAGGGCGAGCAGTACTTC
CDR3aa: CASSFLEGEQYF
j_gene: TRBJ2-7
v_gene: TRBV12-3/TRBV12-4
d_gene: NA
abundance: few

CDR3nt: TGTGCCAGCAGTTTTAACCTCCGGGACATTGGGTCCTACGAGCAGTACTTC
CDR3aa: CASSFNLRDIGSYEQYF
j_gene: TRBJ2-7
v_gene: TRBV28
d_gene: NA
abundance: few

CDR3nt: TGTGCCAGCAGTACAGGGGGCGCCGGTCAGCCCCAGCATTTT
CDR3aa: CASSTGGAGQPQHF
j_gene: TRBJ1-5
v_gene: TRBV6-5
d_gene: TRBD1
abundance: few

CDR3nt: TGTGCCAGCAGCAAACGGGACAGGGGGAAGGATGGCTACACCTTC
CDR3aa: CASSKRDRGKDGYTF
j_gene: TRBJ1-2
v_gene: TRBV21-1
d_gene: NA
abundance: few

CDR3nt: TGTGCCAGCAGCTTAGGCGCCGGGACAGGGTGTGTGGGCTACACCTTC
CDR3aa: CASSLGAGTGCVGYTF
j_gene: TRBJ1-2
v_gene: TRBV7-8
d_gene: TRBD1
abundance: NA

CDR3nt: TGTGCCAGCAGCGAGTTAACCTACGAGCAGTACTTC
CDR3aa: CASSELTYEQYF
j_gene: TRBJ2-7
v_gene: TRBV28
d_gene: NA
abundance: many

CDR3nt: TGTGCCAGCAGTTACGGGGGAATGAACACTGAAGCTTTCTTT
CDR3aa: CASSYGGMNTEAFF
j_gene: TRBJ1-1
v_gene: TRBV6-5
d_gene: NA
abundance: few

CDR3nt: TGTGCCAGCAGCGTGGGAGCTTCTGAAGCTTTCTTT
CDR3aa: CASSVGASEAFF
j_gene: TRBJ1-1
v_gene: TRBV3-1
d_gene: NA
abundance: NA

CDR3nt: TGTGCCAGCAGCCCTACTGGCTCCGTGAACACTGAAGCTTTCTTT
CDR3aa: CASSPTGSVNTEAFF
j_gene: TRBJ1-1
v_gene: TRBV13
d_gene: NA
abundance: NA

CDR3nt: TGTGCCTGCAACTCCGGACCCGGACACGAGCCCCAGCATTTT
CDR3aa: CACNSGPGHEPQHF
j_gene: TRBJ1-5
v_gene: TRBV7-2
d_gene: NA
abundance: NA

CDR3nt: TGTGCCAGCAGAGAGAGCGGGAGAGAGACCCAGTACTTC
CDR3aa: CASRESGRETQYF
j_gene: TRBJ2-5
v_gene: TRBV28
d_gene: TRBD2
abundance: many

CDR3nt: TGTGCCAGCAGCCCGCGGGGGGCGAGCACAGATACGCAGTATTTT
CDR3aa: CASSPRGASTDTQYF
j_gene: TRBJ2-3
v_gene: TRBV7-6
d_gene: TRBD2
abundance: many

CDR3nt: TGTGCCAGCAGCTTAGCGTTGGACAGCCTACAGCCCCAGCATTTT
CDR3aa: CASSLALDSLQPQHF
j_gene: TRBJ1-5
v_gene: TRBV7-2
d_gene: NA
abundance: NA

CDR3nt: TGTGCCAGCAGCTTAGAAGGATCTTTTAATCAGCCCCAGCATTTT
CDR3aa: CASSLEGSFNQPQHF
j_gene: TRBJ1-5
v_gene: TRBV7-2
d_gene: NA
abundance: few

CDR3nt: TGTGCCAGCACCCCGGACAGGGGGGATACTGAAGCTTTCTTT
CDR3aa: CASTPDRGDTEAFF
j_gene: TRBJ1-1
v_gene: TRBV7-2
d_gene: TRBD1
abundance: NA

CDR3nt: TGTGCCAGCAGCCAAGATCTGCGCGAGCAGTACTTC
CDR3aa: CASSQDLREQYF
j_gene: TRBJ2-7
v_gene: TRBV4-2
d_gene: NA
abundance: NA

CDR3nt: TGTGCCAGTAGTGCAACAGGGGGTCCAGGCTCACCCCTCCACTTT
CDR3aa: CASSATGGPGSPLHF
j_gene: TRBJ1-6
v_gene: TRBV19
d_gene: TRBD1
abundance: few

CDR3nt: TGCGCCAGCAGCCAGCCTCCCGGGACTAGTGGTTCTAGGCCAGGGACGCAGTATTTT
CDR3aa: CASSQPPGTSGSRPGTQYF
j_gene: TRBJ2-3
v_gene: TRBV4-1
d_gene: TRBD2
abundance: few

CDR3nt: TGTGCCAGCAGTTACACACAGGGCAGCTACACCTTC
CDR3aa: CASSYTQGSYTF
j_gene: TRBJ1-2
v_gene: TRBV6-5
d_gene: NA
abundance: many

CDR3nt: TGCGCCAGCAGCTTGACCTCGACAGGGGAGACCCAGTACTTC
CDR3aa: CASSLTSTGETQYF
j_gene: TRBJ2-5
v_gene: TRBV5-1
d_gene: TRBD1
abundance: many

CDR3nt: TGTGCCAGCAAACAGGGAAGTTTCACTGAAGCTTTCTTT
CDR3aa: CASKQGSFTEAFF
j_gene: TRBJ1-1
v_gene: TRBV2
d_gene: NA
abundance: few

CDR3nt: TGCAGTGCCAGCCCTAGCACAGATACGCAGTATTTT
CDR3aa: CSASPSTDTQYF
j_gene: TRBJ2-3
v_gene: TRBV20-1
d_gene: NA
abundance: many

CDR3nt: TGTGCCAGCAGTTATTCACAGGGGGCTAATGAAAAACTGTTTTTT
CDR3aa: CASSYSQGANEKLFF
j_gene: TRBJ1-4
v_gene: TRBV6-5
d_gene: TRBD1
abundance: few

CDR3nt: TGTGCCACCGAAACCGGGACAGGGTACTCTGGAAACACCATATATTTT
CDR3aa: CATETGTGYSGNTIYF
j_gene: TRBJ1-3
v_gene: TRBV15
d_gene: TRBD1
abundance: few

CDR3nt: TGTGCCAGCAGCCAAGATCGCACTAGCGGGAACCCAGATACGCAGTATTTT
CDR3aa: CASSQDRTSGNPDTQYF
j_gene: TRBJ2-3
v_gene: TRBV14
d_gene: TRBD2
abundance: NA

CDR3nt: TGTGCCAGCAGTTACGAGCGAACAGATCCGACTGGGGCCAACGTCCTGACTTTC
CDR3aa: CASSYERTDPTGANVLTF
j_gene: TRBJ2-6
v_gene: TRBV6-2/TRBV6-3
d_gene: NA
abundance: many

CDR3nt: TGTGCCAGCAGCCTCTGGACCGGGGAAGAAAAACTGTTTTTT
CDR3aa: CASSLWTGEEKLFF
j_gene: TRBJ1-4
v_gene: TRBV7-2
d_gene: NA
abundance: few

CDR3nt: TGTGCCAGCAGGTCGACAGGGAGCACTGAAGCTTTCTTT
CDR3aa: CASRSTGSTEAFF
j_gene: TRBJ1-1
v_gene: TRBV12-3/TRBV12-4
d_gene: TRBD1
abundance: NA

CDR3nt: TGCAGTGCTAGTCCCCTAGCGGCAGGATTAGATACGCAGTATTTT
CDR3aa: CSASPLAAGLDTQYF
j_gene: TRBJ2-3
v_gene: TRBV20-1
d_gene: TRBD2
abundance: many

CDR3nt: TGTGCCAGCAGCCATGCGAGACAGACCAAAAACATTCAGTACTTC
CDR3aa: CASSHARQTKNIQYF
j_gene: TRBJ2-4
v_gene: TRBV3-1
d_gene: NA
abundance: many

CDR3nt: TGCGCCAGCAGCCCGGGACAGTCTACCTACGAGCAGTACTTC
CDR3aa: CASSPGQSTYEQYF
j_gene: TRBJ2-7
v_gene: TRBV5-1
d_gene: TRBD1
abundance: NA

CDR3nt: TGTGCCAGCAGCGCGGGACTATGGGACGAGCAGTACTTC
CDR3aa: CASSAGLWDEQYF
j_gene: TRBJ2-7
v_gene: TRBV9
d_gene: TRBD2
abundance: many

CDR3nt: TGCGCCAGCAGCTTGGTGGACGGAGCTGCAACTAATGAAAAACTGTTTTTT
CDR3aa: CASSLVDGAATNEKLFF
j_gene: TRBJ1-4
v_gene: TRBV5-1
d_gene: NA
abundance: few

CDR3nt: TGTGCCAGCAGTCCGACAGGACTAGCGGGGGTTTATTTT
CDR3aa: CASSPTGLAGVYF
j_gene: TRBJ2-3
v_gene: TRBV12-3/TRBV12-4
d_gene: TRBD2
abundance: NA

CDR3nt: TGCAGCGTTCAGGACGGGTCCTACGAGCAGTACTTC
CDR3aa: CSVQDGSYEQYF
j_gene: TRBJ2-7
v_gene: TRBV29-1
d_gene: NA
abundance: NA

CDR3nt: TGCAGCGTTGAAGAGAAGATTTGGGGTCCCTCGGGGAGCTCTGGGGCCAACGTCCTGACTTTC
CDR3aa: CSVEEKIWGPSGSSGANVLTF
j_gene: TRBJ2-6
v_gene: TRBV29-1
d_gene: NA
abundance: few

CDR3nt: TGCAGTGCCAACGACGCAGATACGCAGTATTTT
CDR3aa: CSANDADTQYF
j_gene: TRBJ2-3
v_gene: TRBV20-1
d_gene: NA
abundance: many

CDR3nt: TGCAGTGCTAGAACTAGCGGGAGGGTCAACGAGCAGTACTTC
CDR3aa: CSARTSGRVNEQYF
j_gene: TRBJ2-7
v_gene: TRBV20-1
d_gene: TRBD2
abundance: NA

CDR3nt: TGTGCCAGCAGCGAATTACCGGGACAGGAGTACGAGCAGTACTTC
CDR3aa: CASSELPGQEYEQYF
j_gene: TRBJ2-7
v_gene: TRBV9
d_gene: TRBD1
abundance: few

CDR3nt: TGTGCCAGCAGTTCGTCCGAGGCGGCGAACACTGAAGCTTTCTTT
CDR3aa: CASSSSEAANTEAFF
j_gene: TRBJ1-1
v_gene: TRBV28
d_gene: NA
abundance: few

CDR3nt: TGTGCCAGCAGCCAGAGCGTAGCTGTGCAGTACTTC
CDR3aa: CASSQSVAVQYF
j_gene: TRBJ2-7
v_gene: TRBV25-1
d_gene: NA
abundance: few

CDR3nt: TGTGCCAGCAGTTTTAGCTCACCCCTCCACTTT
CDR3aa: CASSFSSPLHF
j_gene: TRBJ1-6
v_gene: TRBV12-3/TRBV12-4
d_gene: NA
abundance: many

CDR3nt: TGCGCCAGCAGCCAAGACGGCAATCAGCCCCAGCATTTT
CDR3aa: CASSQDGNQPQHF
j_gene: TRBJ1-5
v_gene: TRBV4-1
d_gene: NA
abundance: NA

CDR3nt: TGCAGTGCAACGACTTCCAGCTCCTACGAGCAGTACTTC
CDR3aa: CSATTSSSYEQYF
j_gene: TRBJ2-7
v_gene: TRBV20-1
d_gene: NA
abundance: NA

CDR3nt: TGTGCCAGCAGCTCGGACACTCAAGAGACCCAGTACTTC
CDR3aa: CASSSDTQETQYF
j_gene: TRBJ2-5
v_gene: TRBV9
d_gene: NA
abundance: NA

CDR3nt: TGTGCCAGCAGTTCTCCGGGACAGAATTACAATGAGCAGTTCTTC
CDR3aa: CASSSPGQNYNEQFF
j_gene: TRBJ2-1
v_gene: TRBV12-3/TRBV12-4
d_gene: TRBD1
abundance: few

CDR3nt: TGTGCCCGCCAGGGCTATGAAAGCTCCTACAATGAGCAGTTCTTC
CDR3aa: CARQGYESSYNEQFF
j_gene: TRBJ2-1
v_gene: TRBV2
d_gene: NA
abundance: few

CDR3nt: TGTGCCAGCAGCTCCCCTAATGAGCAGTTCTTC
CDR3aa: CASSSPNEQFF
j_gene: TRBJ2-1
v_gene: TRBV7-2
d_gene: NA
abundance: many

CDR3nt: TGTGCCAGCAGCTTAACTAGCGGGAGCACAGATACGCAGTATTTT
CDR3aa: CASSLTSGSTDTQYF
j_gene: TRBJ2-3
v_gene: TRBV7-2
d_gene: TRBD2
abundance: many

CDR3nt: TGTGCCAGCAGCGTCCAGGGGACAGGCACTGAAGCTTTCTTT
CDR3aa: CASSVQGTGTEAFF
j_gene: TRBJ1-1
v_gene: TRBV9
d_gene: TRBD1
abundance: NA